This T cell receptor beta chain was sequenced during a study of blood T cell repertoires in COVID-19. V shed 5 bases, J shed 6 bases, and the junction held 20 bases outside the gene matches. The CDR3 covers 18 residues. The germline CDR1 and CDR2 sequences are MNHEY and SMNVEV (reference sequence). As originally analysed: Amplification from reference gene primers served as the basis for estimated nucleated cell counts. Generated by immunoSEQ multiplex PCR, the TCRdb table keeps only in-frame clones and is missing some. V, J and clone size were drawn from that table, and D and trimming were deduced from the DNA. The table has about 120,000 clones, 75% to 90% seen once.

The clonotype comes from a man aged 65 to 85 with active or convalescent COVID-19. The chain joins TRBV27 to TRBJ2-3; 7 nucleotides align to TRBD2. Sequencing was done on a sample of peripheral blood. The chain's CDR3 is CASSVGGGQREGSDTQYF. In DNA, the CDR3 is TGTGCCAGCAGTGTTGGGGGAGGGCAGCGCGAGGGGTCTGATACGCAGTATTTT.